Listed here is a single T cell receptor (beta chain). The sample is drawn from a study of blood T cell repertoires in COVID-19. In the study overall: From T cells, B-cell-depleted T cells, or PBMCs came the material, which was cDNA or gDNA.

This CDR3 contains 15 residues. V was shortened by 1 base and J by 0 bases, with 7 bases between the two germline ends. The germline V gene encodes CDR1 LNHDA and CDR2 SQIVND (reference sequence). Produced via immunoSEQ multiplex PCR; TCRdb's table is partial and in-frame only. The sample includes 150,000 to 200,000 clones, over 60% of them seen just once. The clonotype originates from a man in his sixties with acute or convalescent COVID-19. The sequencing sample was made of peripheral blood. The chain employs TRBV19 and TRBJ1-5; maybe TRBD1 (5 bases). This CDR3 reads CASSIGTYSNQPQHF. In DNA form, the CDR3 reads TGTGCCAGTAGTATAGGGACATATAGCAATCAGCCCCAGCATTTT. The whole variable domain, remainder taken from reference TRBV19 and TRBJ1-5, is DGGITQSPKYLFRKEGQNVTLSCEQNLNHDAMYWYRQDPGQGLRLIYYSQIVNDFQKGDIAEGYSVSREKKESFPLTVTSAQKNPTAFYLCASSIGTYSNQPQHFGDGTRLSIL.